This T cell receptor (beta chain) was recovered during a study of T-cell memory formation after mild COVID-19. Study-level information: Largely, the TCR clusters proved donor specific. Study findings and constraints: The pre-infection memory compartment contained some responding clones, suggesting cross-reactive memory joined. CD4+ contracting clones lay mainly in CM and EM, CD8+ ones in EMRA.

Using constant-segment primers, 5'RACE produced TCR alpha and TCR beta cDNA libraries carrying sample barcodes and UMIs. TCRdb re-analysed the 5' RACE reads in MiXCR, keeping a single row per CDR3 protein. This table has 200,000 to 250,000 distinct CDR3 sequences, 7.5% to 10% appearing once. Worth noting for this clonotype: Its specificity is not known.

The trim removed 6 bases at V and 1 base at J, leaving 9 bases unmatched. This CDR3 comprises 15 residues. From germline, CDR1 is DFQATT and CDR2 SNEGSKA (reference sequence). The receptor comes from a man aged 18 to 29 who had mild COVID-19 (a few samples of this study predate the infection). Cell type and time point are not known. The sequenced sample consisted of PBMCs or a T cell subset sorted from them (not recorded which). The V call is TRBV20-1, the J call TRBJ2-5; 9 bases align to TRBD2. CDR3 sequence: CSARLAGSLQETQYF. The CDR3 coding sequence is TGCAGTGCCCGGCTAGCGGGGTCCCTCCAAGAGACCCAGTACTTC.